Sequencing of this TCR beta chain was carried out in a study of cytomegalovirus exposure and HLA in healthy donors. Regarding the study as a whole: Follow-up analysis later connected one missense variant in DCLRE1C with trimming of TCR beta V- and J-genes. A previous analysis found most TCR beta V segments productive roughly 90% or roughly 30% of the time.

CDR3 size: 13 residues. Trimming removed 8 bases from V and 0 bases from J, with 13 bases in between. In germline, CDR1 is GTSNPN, CDR2 SVGIG (reference sequence). The PCR was carried out with 60 Vbeta primers and 13 Jbeta primers. In the authors' workflow: Roughly 81 million unique TCR beta chains, roughly 11 million shared, were counted in a later analysis. Profiled with immunoSEQ multiplex PCR; TCRdb holds only in-frame clones, not every one. The V and J calls and the clone size are those of that table, but D and trimming were determined from the DNA. Of approximately 170,000 clones in the sample, roughly 79% were seen once. Each donor was nominally healthy when sampled (though unrecorded immune exposures were likely). This clone was seen once. Its specificity is not known.

This TCR was recovered from a woman between 40 and 50 years old in good health and CMV-seronegative. The sample taken for sequencing was PBMCs. The chain combines TRBV30 with TRBJ1-1, with unresolved D. The CDR3 coding sequence is TGTGCCCTGGCAACCCAGTTGAACACTGAAGCTTTCTTT. Translating gives CALATQLNTEAFF. Using reference TRBV30 and TRBJ1-1 for the parts outside the CDR3, the full variable domain is SQTIHQWPATLVQPVGSPLSLECTVEGTSNPNLYWYRQAAGRGLQLLFYSVGIGQISSEVPQNLSASRPQDRQFILSSKKLLLSDSGFYLCALATQLNTEAFFGQGTRLTVV.